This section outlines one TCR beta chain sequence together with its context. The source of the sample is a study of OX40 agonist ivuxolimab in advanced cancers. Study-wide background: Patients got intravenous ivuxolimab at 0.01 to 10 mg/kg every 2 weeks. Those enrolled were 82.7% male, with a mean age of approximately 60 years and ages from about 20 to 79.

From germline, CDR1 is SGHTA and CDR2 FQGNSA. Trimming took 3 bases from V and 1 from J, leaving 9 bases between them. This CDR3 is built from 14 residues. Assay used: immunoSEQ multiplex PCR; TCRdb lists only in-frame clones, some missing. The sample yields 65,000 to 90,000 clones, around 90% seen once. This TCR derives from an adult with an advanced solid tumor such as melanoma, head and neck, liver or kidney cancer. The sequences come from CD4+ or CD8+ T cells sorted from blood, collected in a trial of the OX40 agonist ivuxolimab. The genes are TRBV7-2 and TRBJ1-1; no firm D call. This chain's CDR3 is CASSFEARNTEAFF. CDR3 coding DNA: TGTGCCAGCAGCTTTGAAGCCCGGAACACTGAAGCTTTCTTT.